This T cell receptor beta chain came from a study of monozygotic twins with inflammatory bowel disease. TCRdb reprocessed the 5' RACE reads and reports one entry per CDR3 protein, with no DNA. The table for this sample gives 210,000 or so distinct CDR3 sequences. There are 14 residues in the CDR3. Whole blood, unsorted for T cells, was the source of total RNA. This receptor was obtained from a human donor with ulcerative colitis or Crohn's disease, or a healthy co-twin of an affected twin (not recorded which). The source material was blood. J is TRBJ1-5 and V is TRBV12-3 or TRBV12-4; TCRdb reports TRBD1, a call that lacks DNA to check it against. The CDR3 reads CASTGGSGNQPQHF.